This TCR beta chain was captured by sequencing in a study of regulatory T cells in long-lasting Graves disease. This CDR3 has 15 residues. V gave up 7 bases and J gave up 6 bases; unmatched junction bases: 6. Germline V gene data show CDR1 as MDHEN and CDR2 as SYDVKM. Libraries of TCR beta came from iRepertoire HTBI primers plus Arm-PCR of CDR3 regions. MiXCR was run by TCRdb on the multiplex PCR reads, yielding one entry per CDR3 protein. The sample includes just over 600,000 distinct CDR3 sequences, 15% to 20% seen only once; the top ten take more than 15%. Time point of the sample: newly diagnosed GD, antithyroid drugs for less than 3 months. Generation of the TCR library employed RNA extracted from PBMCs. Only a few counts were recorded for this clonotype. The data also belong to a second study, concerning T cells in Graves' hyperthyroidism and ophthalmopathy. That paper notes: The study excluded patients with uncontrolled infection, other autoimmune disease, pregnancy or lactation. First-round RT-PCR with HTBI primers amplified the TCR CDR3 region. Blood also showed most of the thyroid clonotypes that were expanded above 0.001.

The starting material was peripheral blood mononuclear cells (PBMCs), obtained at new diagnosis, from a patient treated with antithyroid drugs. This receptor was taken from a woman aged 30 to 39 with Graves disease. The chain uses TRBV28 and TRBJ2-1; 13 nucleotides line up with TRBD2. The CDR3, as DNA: TGTGCCAGCACTCCACTAGCGGGAGGGTCCAATGAGCAGTTCTTC. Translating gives CASTPLAGGSNEQFF.